What follows is one T cell receptor beta chain and its context. The sample is drawn from a study of T cells in Graves' hyperthyroidism and ophthalmopathy. What was amplified from RNA transcripts were TCR beta CDR3 regions. Primed by the HTBI set, a first-round RT-PCR was run on the TCR CDR3. TCRdb ran MiXCR on the multiplex PCR reads and lists one entry per CDR3 protein. The table shows under 700,000 distinct CDR3 sequences, with 16% occurring only once. The V gene's germline CDR1 is MNHEY and CDR2 SVGEGT. CDR3 size: 14 residues. V was trimmed by 2 bases and J by 1 base, leaving 9 bases between them. The specimen sequenced was blood. The chain employs TRBV6-2 or TRBV6-3 and TRBJ2-7, with D tentatively TRBD2 (6 bases). The sequence came from a woman in her late teens or twenties with Graves' hyperthyroidism. The CDR3 bases are TGTGCCAGCAGTTACAGGACTAAATCCTACGAGCAGTACTTC. It codes for CASSYRTKSYEQYF.